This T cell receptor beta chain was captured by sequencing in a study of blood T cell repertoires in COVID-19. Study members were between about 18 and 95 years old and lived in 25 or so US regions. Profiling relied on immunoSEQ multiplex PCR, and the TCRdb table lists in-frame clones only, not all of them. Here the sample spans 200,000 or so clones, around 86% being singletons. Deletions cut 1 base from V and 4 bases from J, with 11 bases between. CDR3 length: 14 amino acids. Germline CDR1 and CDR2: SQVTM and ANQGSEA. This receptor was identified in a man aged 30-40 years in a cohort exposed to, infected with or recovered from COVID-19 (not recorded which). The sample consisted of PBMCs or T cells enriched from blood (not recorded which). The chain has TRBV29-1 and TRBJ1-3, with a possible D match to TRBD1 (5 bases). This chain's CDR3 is CSVEVGLEGNTIYF. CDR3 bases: TGCAGCGTTGAAGTGGGACTGGAGGGAAACACCATATATTTT.